What follows are 30 T cell receptor beta chains derived from one specimen sequenced in a study of T cell changes during pregnancy in multiple sclerosis. TCRdb keeps only in-frame clones here, not all; method: immunoSEQ multiplex PCR. The sample gives some 39,000 clones, 92% of which show up once; approximately 1.1% is in the top ten. The source material was PBMCs (not recorded whether the cells were cultured). Receptors originate from a female donor with multiple sclerosis, enrolled in a pregnancy study.

V usage is TRBV28 and J usage is TRBJ1-5; D might be TRBD1 (5 bases). V lost 2 bases and J lost 4, with 15 bases in between. CDR3 length equals 16 residues. CDR1 is MDHEN, CDR2 SYDVKM, per germline. The CDR3: CASSLGEDYRNQPQHF. The CDR3 DNA reads TGTGCCAGCAGTTTAGGTGAGGATTACAGGAATCAGCCCCAGCATTTT.

This rearrangement joins TRBV28 to TRBJ2-7; 7 bases fit TRBD1. Germline CDR1 reads MDHEN; CDR2 reads SYDVKM. This CDR3 contains 15 residues. V gave up 3 bases and J gave up 5 bases; unmatched junction bases: 10. CDR3 residues: CASSFGYQGEDEQYF. Here the CDR3 DNA reads TGTGCCAGCAGTTTTGGATACCAGGGGGAAGACGAGCAGTACTTC. Full variable domain (remainder filled in from reference TRBV28 and TRBJ2-7): DVKVTQSSRYLVKRTGEKVFLECVQDMDHENMFWYRQDPGLGLRLIYFSYDVKMKEKGDIPEGYSVSREKKERFSLILESASTNQTSMYLCASSFGYQGEDEQYFGPGTRLTVT.

The chain joins TRBV5-4 to TRBJ2-5; no reliable D call. V was trimmed by 1 base and J by 3 bases, leaving 4 bases between them. The CDR3 spans 12 residues. Per the germline V gene, CDR1 is SGHNT and CDR2 is YYREEE (reference sequence). CDR3 DNA: TGTGCCAGCAGCTTGCTAGAAGAGACCCAGTACTTC. Translation gives CASSLLEETQYF.

This chain joins TRBV4-1 and TRBJ2-1; 8 nucleotides match TRBD2. CDR1 is MGHRA, CDR2 YSYEKL, per germline. The CDR3 spans 15 residues. The junction had 3 bases not matched to a gene; V was cut back by 1 base and J by 4 bases. The CDR3 bases are TGCGCCAGCAGCCAAGGACTAGCGCCTTACAATGAGCAGTTCTTC. Amino acids: CASSQGLAPYNEQFF.

This chain links TRBV5-6 with TRBJ1-1; D not resolved. V lost 2 bases and J lost 1, with 6 bases in between. The CDR3 totals 13 residues. Germline lookup yields CDR1 SGHDT and CDR2 YYEEEE. In nucleotides, the CDR3 is TGTGCCAGCAGCTTAGGCAGGAACACTGAAGCTTTCTTT. Amino acids: CASSLGRNTEAFF.

The chain joins TRBV28 to TRBJ1-5; D call uncertain. The CDR3 is 13 amino acids. Trimming removed 5 bases at V and 3 bases at J, with 8 bases between. CDR1 is MDHEN and CDR2 is SYDVKM in the germline V gene. As DNA, the CDR3 is TGTGCCAGCAGTAGATTCCTCAATCAGCCCCAGCATTTT. Its translation is CASSRFLNQPQHF.

The V and J genes are TRBV6-6 and TRBJ1-2; D is ambiguous. The CDR3 has 12 amino acids. The germline V and J ends were trimmed by 5 bases and 0 bases, with 4 bases remaining between them. The germline V gene has CDR1 MNHNY and CDR2 SVGAGI (reference sequence). In nucleotides, the CDR3 is TGTGCCAGCAGTGTCCCTAACTATGGCTACACCTTC. Translated: CASSVPNYGYTF.

The chain employs TRBV7-2 and TRBJ2-5; tentative D call: TRBD2 (5 bases). V dropped 0 bases and J dropped 5 bases, with 13 bases sitting between them. Germline CDR1 and CDR2: SGHTA and FQGNSA. CDR3 length: 15 amino acids. CDR3 bases: TGTGCCAGCAGCTTAGCTTCGGGGTGGCGGGAGACCCAGTACTTC. The encoded protein is CASSLASGWRETQYF.

V gene TRBV28 combines with J gene TRBJ1-2, with 9 bases matching TRBD1. V lost 5 bases, J lost 3 bases, and 16 bases stayed unmatched. CDR1 is MDHEN, CDR2 SYDVKM, per germline. The CDR3 consists of 18 residues. The CDR3: CASSPTPGQGTFYYGYTF. DNA of the CDR3: TGTGCCAGCAGTCCAACCCCCGGACAGGGGACATTTTACTATGGCTACACCTTC.

The rearrangement joins TRBV5-4 to TRBJ2-7; TRBD2 matches at 7 bases. The CDR3 runs to 15 residues. The J segment lost 2 bases and the V segment lost 2 bases, leaving 7 bases of the junction unmatched. Looked up from germline, CDR1 is SGHNT and CDR2 is YYREEE (reference sequence). The CDR3 reads CASSFSAGATYEQYF. In nucleotides, the CDR3 is TGTGCCAGCAGCTTTTCGGCGGGAGCGACCTACGAGCAGTACTTC.

This chain joins TRBV5-4 and TRBJ2-1; D possibly corresponds to TRBD1 (6 bases). Germline CDR1 and CDR2: SGHNT and YYREEE (reference sequence). The CDR3 has 13 residues. V was trimmed by 2 bases and J by 3 bases, leaving 6 bases between them. CDR3: CASSLQGYNEQFF. As DNA, the CDR3 is TGTGCCAGCAGCTTACAGGGCTACAATGAGCAGTTCTTC.

V gene TRBV14 combines with J gene TRBJ2-2; D is uncertain. Germline loops: CDR1 SGHDN, CDR2 FVKESK. V shed 1 base and J shed 3 bases, with 12 bases lying between them. CDR3 length: 16 amino acids. This CDR3 reads CASSQVTGIHTGELFF. CDR3 bases: TGTGCCAGCAGCCAAGTCACTGGCATCCACACCGGGGAGCTGTTTTTT.

This clone was observed once. The chain recombines TRBV18 with TRBJ2-7, with D possibly TRBD2 on 6 matching bases. The CDR3 covers 15 residues. CDR1 and CDR2 from the germline V gene are KGHSH and LQKENI. Deletions cut 6 bases from V and 6 bases from J, with 21 bases between. The CDR3 is CASSPGDRSSSEQYF. As DNA, the CDR3 is TGTGCCAGCTCCCCGGGGGACCGGAGCTCTAGCGAGCAGTACTTC.

J is TRBJ1-1 and V is TRBV19; D perhaps matches TRBD1 (5 bases). The CDR3 covers 15 residues. V lost 1 base to trimming and J lost 1 base, with 10 bases between them. Germline V gene sequence: CDR1 LNHDA, CDR2 SQIVND (reference sequence). The CDR3: CASSIGGTSNTEAFF. For the CDR3, the DNA is TGTGCCAGTAGTATAGGGGGCACATCGAACACTGAAGCTTTCTTT.

The chain joins TRBV7-8 to TRBJ1-1, with D unclear. From germline, CDR1 is SGHVS and CDR2 FQNEAQ. This CDR3 is 14 amino acids long. The V gene lost 2 bases and the J gene lost 4 bases, with 11 bases spanning the gap. In DNA form, the CDR3 reads TGTGCCAGCAGCTTAATCTCAGGAGCCACTGAAGCTTTCTTT. Translation: CASSLISGATEAFF.

V gene TRBV9 combines with J gene TRBJ1-2; 7 nucleotides align to TRBD1. CDR1 and CDR2 (germline): SGDLS, YYNGEE. CDR3 size: 14 residues. V trimming: 0 bases; J trimming: 7 bases; junction bases outside the gene matches: 6. CDR3 protein: CASSVEGGRGGYTF. As DNA, the CDR3 is TGTGCCAGCAGCGTAGAAGGGGGCAGAGGTGGCTACACCTTC.

V and J are TRBV6-1 and TRBJ1-5, with 7 bases aligning to TRBD1. Looked up from germline, CDR1 is MNHNS and CDR2 is SASEGT. The junction had 5 bases not matched to a gene; V was cut back by 8 bases and J by 4 bases. The CDR3 is 13 amino acids. As DNA, the CDR3 is TGTGCCAGCGAGGGGGCTTCGAATCAGCCCCAGCATTTT. Translating it yields CASEGASNQPQHF.

V and J are TRBV7-2 and TRBJ2-7; 10 nucleotides line up with TRBD2. The CDR3 runs 17 residues. V trimming: 3 bases; J trimming: 0 bases; junction bases outside the gene matches: 8. Germline values: CDR1 SGHTA, CDR2 FQGNSA. CDR3 sequence: CASSFPLAGAFSYEQYF. The DNA of the CDR3 is TGTGCCAGCAGCTTCCCGCTAGCGGGAGCTTTCTCCTACGAGCAGTACTTC.

This clone showed up just a few times. The chain couples TRBV7-9 to TRBJ1-2; 7 bases line up with TRBD1. Germline V CDR1 and CDR2: SEHNR, FQNEAQ (reference sequence). V lost 4 bases, J lost 8 bases, and 13 bases stayed unmatched. The CDR3 runs to 15 residues. DNA for the CDR3: TGTGCCAGCAGCTCAATTCGGAGGGGGCGTGAGGGCTACACCTTC. This translates into CASSSIRRGREGYTF.

This clone was recorded only once. This sequence joins TRBV29-1 and TRBJ2-2, with D tentatively TRBD2 (6 bases). Germline CDR1 reads SQVTM; CDR2 reads ANQGSEA. The CDR3 sequence is 16 residues long. Trimming removed 0 bases from V and 1 base from J, with 12 bases in between. As DNA, the CDR3 is TGCAGCGTTGAAGAGCGCGGGGCATGGAACACCGGGGAGCTGTTTTTT. This gives the protein CSVEERGAWNTGELFF.

The chain carries TRBV11-2 and TRBJ2-7; 13 bases line up with TRBD2. Germline V CDR1 and CDR2: SGHAT, FQNNGV. The CDR3 covers 15 residues. The V segment lost 0 bases and the J segment 4 bases; nucleotides outside the gene matches: 0. CDR3 bases: TGTGCCAGCAGCTTAGAACTAGCGGGAGGGTACGAGCAGTACTTC. Translation: CASSLELAGGYEQYF. Combining the CDR3 with reference TRBV11-2 and TRBJ2-7 gives the whole variable domain EAGVAQSPRYKIIEKRQSVAFWCNPISGHATLYWYQQILGQGPKLLIQFQNNGVVDDSQLPKDRFSAERLKGVDSTLKIQPAKLEDSAVYLCASSLELAGGYEQYFGPGTRLTVT.

V gene TRBV2 combines with J gene TRBJ2-7; D may correspond to TRBD1 or TRBD2 (5 bases each). Trimming removed 4 bases from V and 3 bases from J, with 13 bases in between. Germline CDR1 reads SNHLY; CDR2 reads FYNNEI. This CDR3 spans 14 amino acids. The CDR3 DNA sequence: TGTGCCAGCAGTGCCGGGACGCACGTCTACGAGCAGTACTTC. Its protein is CASSAGTHVYEQYF.

V usage is TRBV10-3 and J usage is TRBJ1-5; D possibly corresponds to TRBD1 (5 bases). Trimming cost V 3 bases and J 1 base, with 10 bases left between them. Germline CDR1 and CDR2: ENHRY and SYGVKD. The CDR3 runs 15 residues. CDR3 DNA: TGTGCCATCAGTGACCTACAGGCAAGCAATCAGCCCCAGCATTTT. This translates into CAISDLQASNQPQHF.

The chain joins TRBV2 to TRBJ2-1; D gene uncertain. The V gene lost 1 base and the J gene lost 4 bases, with 11 bases spanning the gap. The CDR3 consists of 15 residues. Germline-derived CDR1 and CDR2 are SNHLY and FYNNEI. The CDR3 DNA reads TGTGCCAGCAGTGAAGAGGAACCTTCGTACAATGAGCAGTTCTTC. Residues: CASSEEEPSYNEQFF.

The V call is TRBV19, the J call TRBJ1-3, with D possibly matching TRBD1 (5 bases). This CDR3 spans 12 amino acids. Between the trimmed V and J ends, which lost 7 bases and 4 bases, there was a span of 8 bases. CDR1 is LNHDA, CDR2 SQIVND, per germline (reference sequence). In nucleotides, the CDR3 is TGTGCCAGTAAGGGGATCGGAAACACCATATATTTT. Translation: CASKGIGNTIYF.

This chain links TRBV6-4 with TRBJ2-3; 10 bases fit TRBD2. V lost 0 bases and J lost 4; bases outside the gene matches: 1. The CDR3 covers 15 residues. In germline, CDR1 is MRHNA, CDR2 SNTAGT. The CDR3 spells CASSDSAGGPDTQYF. The CDR3 bases are TGTGCCAGCAGTGACTCAGCGGGAGGGCCAGATACGCAGTATTTT.

Only one count was recorded for this clone. The rearrangement uses TRBV9 and TRBJ1-2; 7 positions agree with TRBD1. Germline CDR1 and CDR2: SGDLS and YYNGEE. The junction had 8 bases not matched to a gene; V was cut back by 0 bases and J by 6 bases. The CDR3 totals 15 residues. This CDR3 reads CASSVGDRDWDGYTF. The CDR3 bases are TGTGCCAGCAGCGTAGGCGACAGGGACTGGGATGGCTACACCTTC. The whole variable domain, filled in from reference TRBV9 and TRBJ1-2, reads DSGVTQTPKHLITATGQRVTLRCSPRSGDLSVYWYQQSLDQGLQFLIQYYNGEERAKGNILERFSAQQFPDLHSELNLSSLELGDSALYFCASSVGDRDWDGYTFGSGTRLTVV.

The V and J genes are TRBV6-1 and TRBJ1-4, with TRBD1 identical over 8 bases. Per the germline V gene, CDR1 is MNHNS and CDR2 is SASEGT. The V segment lost 6 bases and the J segment 11 bases; nucleotides outside the gene matches: 11. The CDR3 consists of 14 residues. CDR3 DNA sequence: TGTGCCAGCAGATACAGGGGGATCCTTGAGAAACTGTTTTTT. This gives the protein CASRYRGILEKLFF.

This clone was seen a single time. The genes are TRBV2 and TRBJ1-1; 9 bases are shared with TRBD1. CDR1 SNHLY and CDR2 FYNNEI come from the germline V gene. CDR3 length equals 14 residues. V was clipped by 9 bases and J by 11 bases; unmatched bases: 16. The CDR3 here is CASCSDRDRVRAFF. The CDR3 DNA sequence: TGTGCCAGTTGCTCCGACCGGGACAGGGTACGGGCTTTCTTT.

This rearrangement joins TRBV7-9 to TRBJ2-3; TRBD2 is a possible D gene (5 bases). Germline V CDR1 and CDR2: SEHNR, FQNEAQ (reference sequence). The CDR3 has 16 amino acids. V shed 2 bases and J shed 3 bases, with 15 bases lying between them. This chain's CDR3 is CASSLRSGVGTDTQYF. The CDR3 DNA reads TGTGCCAGCAGCTTAAGGTCCGGGGTAGGGACAGATACGCAGTATTTT.